This T cell receptor beta chain was identified in a study of neoadjuvant nivolumab and ipilimumab in lung cancer. The study's findings and limits: TCR richness and clonality were higher in tumors than adjacent uninvolved lung.

As to this clone: What it binds is not known.

Germline V gives CDR1 SGHDT, CDR2 YYEEEE. V lost 2 bases, J lost 2 bases, and 10 bases stayed unmatched. This CDR3 region has 17 residues. Data came from immunoSEQ multiplex PCR; TCRdb stores just in-frame clones and leaves some out. This sample has about 33,000 clones, with 80% to 95% found just once. The chain employs TRBV5-6 and TRBJ1-3, with 7 bases identical to TRBD1. The sequence was collected from an adult with non-small cell lung cancer. The source was peripheral blood, collected after neoadjuvant nivolumab, alone or with ipilimumab, at or shortly before surgery. The CDR3 here is CASSLSKYGTAGNTIYF. The CDR3 nucleotides read TGTGCCAGCAGCTTATCAAAATACGGGACAGCTGGAAACACCATATATTTT.